The present T cell receptor (beta chain) was sequenced within a study of cytomegalovirus exposure and HLA in healthy donors. About this clone: Its antigen remains unknown.

Overall study results and limits: Most TCR sequences proved rare, with some public TCRs found in many donors. CMV antigen specificity of a few CMV-associated chains was confirmed in vitro. In a later analysis, TCR beta V- and J-gene trimming was associated with a missense DCLRE1C variant.

Use of 60 Vbeta and 13 Jbeta primers characterized the PCR. TCRdb's table, derived via immunoSEQ multiplex PCR, lists solely in-frame clones and lacks some. The data contain approximately 100,000 clones, 81% of them singletons. Healthy people donating bone marrow made up the donors. The J segment lost 4 bases and the V segment lost 8 bases, leaving 19 bases of the junction unmatched. CDR3 length: 17 amino acids. Germline V gives CDR1 SGHRS, CDR2 YFSETQ. The sequence derives from a woman aged 25 to 39 in good health and CMV-seronegative. The V gene is TRBV5-1, the J gene TRBJ2-5; 8 nucleotides match TRBD2. The material sequenced was PBMCs. The CDR3 here is CASKPISRAGVSETQYF. In nucleotides, the CDR3 is TGCGCCAGTAAACCGATCTCCAGAGCGGGAGTGTCAGAGACCCAGTACTTC.